Listed below are T cell receptor beta chains from one sample, sequenced in a study of CXCR3-negative and CXCR3-positive naive CD8 T cells. One entry per CDR3 protein, without DNA, is what TCRdb gives after re-calling the 5' RACE reads. The ten most abundant clones cover roughly 0.59% of a sample with more than 75,000 distinct CDR3 sequences. Sequenced material: naive CXCR3+ CD8+ T cells from blood. Source of these receptors: a human donor in good health. Some clones in this sample may be carry-over from other donors' samples. CDR3s include the opening cysteine and the closing phenylalanine or tryptophan. Fields, in order: V gene, J gene, CDR3 protein.

>TRBV28|TRBJ2-7
CASSFRGPRVYEQYF
>TRBV10-3|TRBJ1-1
CAISESWDRVSLNTEAFF
>TRBV28|TRBJ2-1
CASSPRKREPHNEQFF
>TRBV7-9|TRBJ2-1
CATSGTQVYNEQFF
>TRBV5-1|TRBJ1-5
CASSAGQNQPQHF
>TRBV6-5|TRBJ1-1
CASSPGHFLQTEAFF
>TRBV10-2|TRBJ2-3
CASSEWQKDTQYF
>TRBV7-9|TRBJ2-7
CASSQASGGPPYEQYF
>TRBV28|TRBJ1-5
CATRRGALNNQPQHF
>TRBV20-1|TRBJ2-7
CSARDLGAEQYF
>TRBV4-1|TRBJ1-5
CASSEEGQARSNQPQHF
>TRBV15|TRBJ2-1
CATTADRVSNEQFF
>TRBV15|TRBJ2-1
CATSRPGGGYEQFF
>TRBV4-1|TRBJ2-7
CASSPPGTGTYEQYF
>TRBV7-6|TRBJ2-7
CASSRASSPYEQYF
>TRBV6-5|TRBJ2-3
CASSLSLVRGISSTDTQYF
>TRBV21-1|TRBJ1-1
CASSTHLSASGTEAFF
>TRBV28|TRBJ2-7
CASSPGTVLYEQYF
>TRBV27|TRBJ2-1
CASSFLGGSYNEQFF
>TRBV9|TRBJ1-5
CASSETASNQPQHF
>TRBV28|TRBJ2-7
CASSPRRLGRMAYEQYF
>TRBV13|TRBJ2-1
CASSDSDSRLGNEQFF
>TRBV27|TRBJ2-2
CASSFFGQGGYAGELFF
>TRBV7-9|TRBJ1-4
CASVAGGEKLFF
>TRBV6-4|TRBJ1-2
CASSGGEMTFGYTF
>TRBV28|TRBJ1-5
CASTPSHIGNQPQHF